The 20 T cell receptor beta chains below come from one sample, sequenced in a study of control samples from healthy donors and cancer patients. Sequencing used immunoSEQ multiplex PCR; TCRdb keeps in-frame clones, though not all of them. The profile shows about 170,000 clones, about 90% of them singletons. The specimen sequenced was blood. The receptors were gathered from a man aged 25 to 40 in good health.

J is TRBJ1-2 and V is TRBV29-1; possible D gene TRBD1, 5 bases. The ends were cut back, 0 bases at V and 5 bases at J, with 10 bases in the middle. Germline CDR1 reads SQVTM; CDR2 reads ANQGSEA. The CDR3 has 13 residues. The CDR3 region is CSVEDRGRYGYTF. The CDR3 DNA is TGCAGCGTTGAAGATCGGGGCAGGTATGGCTACACCTTC.

The CDR3 nucleotides are TGTGCCAGTATGTTTCAGGGCACCGGGGAGCTGTTTTTT. Protein product: CASMFQGTGELFF. The chain couples TRBV19 to TRBJ2-2; maybe TRBD1 (5 bases). The CDR3 loop spans 13 amino acids. Per germline, CDR1 LNHDA and CDR2 SQIVND (reference sequence). Trimming took 7 bases from V and 4 from J, leaving 10 bases between them.

The chain carries TRBV11-2 and TRBJ2-7; the D is unclear. V was shortened by 6 bases and J by 2 bases, with 5 bases between the two germline ends. CDR3 length equals 11 residues. Germline CDR1 reads SGHAT; CDR2 reads FQNNGV. The DNA for the CDR3 is TGTGCCAGCAGTCTTACCTACGAGCAGTACTTC. Encoded protein: CASSLTYEQYF.

This chain connects TRBV15 to TRBJ1-5; perhaps TRBD1 as D (5 bases). Germline loops: CDR1 LNHNV, CDR2 YYDKDF (reference sequence). V was clipped by 1 base and J by 6 bases, with 22 bases between them. The CDR3 has 18 residues. The CDR3 DNA reads as TGTGCCACCAGCAGAGTCCGCTCCGGGGGGGTCGGTTCTCAGCCCCAGCATTTT. It yields the protein CATSRVRSGGVGSQPQHF.

V and J are TRBV2 and TRBJ1-5; TRBD1 agrees at 7 bases. Trimming cost V 4 bases and J 6 bases; bases outside gene matches: 6. The length of the CDR3 is 14 residues. Germline CDR1 and CDR2: SNHLY and FYNNEI. The CDR3 is CASSGESGGQPQHF. In DNA, the CDR3 is TGTGCCAGCAGTGGGGAGTCAGGGGGTCAGCCCCAGCATTTT.

The J gene is TRBJ2-1, the V gene TRBV19; 11 positions agree with TRBD1. This CDR3 has 16 residues. Trimming cost V 6 bases and J 7 bases; bases outside gene matches: 11. Looked up from germline, CDR1 is LNHDA and CDR2 is SQIVND (reference sequence). CDR3 region: CASSPRGTGGSNEQFF. The CDR3, as DNA: TGTGCCAGTAGCCCGAGGGGGACAGGGGGTTCAAATGAGCAGTTCTTC.

The chain links TRBV7-2 to TRBJ2-1; unclear D gene. V was clipped by 1 base and J by 8 bases, with 9 bases between them. CDR1 and CDR2 from the germline V gene are SGHTA and FQGNSA. The CDR3 is made up of 13 amino acids. This CDR3 reads CASSLGNQHEQFF. CDR3 nucleotide sequence: TGTGCCAGCAGCTTAGGTAACCAGCATGAGCAGTTCTTC.

This chain uses TRBV11-2 with TRBJ2-1; 9 positions agree with TRBD1. V dropped 7 bases and J dropped 8; count of bases not matched to a gene: 6. Germline lookup yields CDR1 SGHAT and CDR2 FQNNGV. This CDR3 contains 13 residues. DNA for the CDR3: TGTGCCAGCACCCGTGGACAGGGGTATGAGCAGTTCTTC. Translating gives CASTRGQGYEQFF. Full variable domain (missing parts from reference TRBV11-2 and TRBJ2-1): EAGVAQSPRYKIIEKRQSVAFWCNPISGHATLYWYQQILGQGPKLLIQFQNNGVVDDSQLPKDRFSAERLKGVDSTLKIQPAKLEDSAVYLCASTRGQGYEQFFGPGTRLTVL.

CDR3 sequence (DNA): TGTGCCAGCAGCTTGTCTTGGAACAGGCTCTCTGGAAACACCATATATTTT. It is translated as CASSLSWNRLSGNTIYF. This rearrangement joins TRBV2 to TRBJ1-3; D perhaps matches TRBD1 (5 bases). The V and J ends lost 6 bases and 0 bases respectively, with 18 bases between them. Germline CDR1 is SNHLY and CDR2 is FYNNEI. The CDR3 spans 17 residues.

This rearrangement joins TRBV7-2 to TRBJ2-2; TRBD2 matches 12 bases. This CDR3 contains 16 residues. Trimming took 11 bases from V and 0 from J; bases not matched to a gene: 7. CDR1 is SGHTA and CDR2 is FQGNSA in the germline V gene. CDR3 sequence: CAAGTSGPANTGELFF. CDR3 nucleotides: TGTGCCGCCGGGACTAGCGGGCCGGCGAACACCGGGGAGCTGTTTTTT.

This chain links TRBV10-3 with TRBJ1-1; no reliable D call. Germline CDR1 is ENHRY and CDR2 is SYGVKD. The V end was cut by 7 bases, the J end by 3 bases, with 15 bases between. The CDR3 spans 14 residues. The CDR3 nucleotides read TGTGCCATCACCGATGGGGAGAGGGACACTGAAGCTTTCTTT. This encodes CAITDGERDTEAFF.

This chain connects TRBV29-1 to TRBJ2-7, with D perhaps TRBD2 (6 bases). Deletions cut 4 bases from V and 6 bases from J, with 16 bases between. The CDR3 consists of 13 residues. Germline V gene lookup returns CDR1 SQVTM and CDR2 ANQGSEA. CDR3 sequence (DNA): TGCAGCGTTGTCGGGGGACCATCGGGCGAGCAGTACTTC. It specifies CSVVGGPSGEQYF.

This clone has a single count. The J gene is TRBJ2-3, the V gene TRBV5-1, with D possibly matching TRBD2 (5 bases). Germline V gene lookup returns CDR1 SGHRS and CDR2 YFSETQ. This CDR3 spans 14 amino acids. Trimming cost V 4 bases and J 2 bases, with 11 bases left between them. CDR3 protein: CASSPISATDTQYF. CDR3 coding DNA: TGCGCCAGCAGCCCCATTAGCGCCACAGATACGCAGTATTTT.

The gene calls are TRBV9 and TRBJ1-1, with 7 bases fitting TRBD1. After removal of 3 bases from V and 4 bases from J, the junction contained 6 bases not matched to a gene. The CDR3 length is 14 residues. Germline V gene sequence: CDR1 SGDLS, CDR2 YYNGEE. The CDR3 DNA reads TGTGCCAGCAGCGCCTCAACAGGGGTCACTGAAGCTTTCTTT. Protein: CASSASTGVTEAFF.

In its sample, this clone was seen once. CDR3 sequence reads: CASSYSWGGQETQYF. In DNA form, the CDR3 reads TGTGCCAGCAGCTATAGCTGGGGGGGACAAGAGACCCAGTACTTC. V and J are TRBV11-2 and TRBJ2-5, with 7 bases that match TRBD2. Per the germline V gene, CDR1 is SGHAT and CDR2 is FQNNGV. This CDR3 spans 15 amino acids. The J segment lost 2 bases and the V segment lost 4 bases, leaving 7 bases of the junction unmatched. Full variable domain (rest looked up from reference TRBV11-2 and TRBJ2-5): EAGVAQSPRYKIIEKRQSVAFWCNPISGHATLYWYQQILGQGPKLLIQFQNNGVVDDSQLPKDRFSAERLKGVDSTLKIQPAKLEDSAVYLCASSYSWGGQETQYFGPGTRLLVL.

The CDR3 DNA reads TGTGCCAGCAGTTTAGGACTAGCGGGGGGGTACTACGAGCAGTACTTC. Its translation: CASSLGLAGGYYEQYF. The chain recombines TRBV27 with TRBJ2-7; 15 bases map to TRBD2. J was trimmed by 3 bases and V by 2 bases; bases with no gene match: 2. There are 16 residues in the CDR3. The germline V gene encodes CDR1 MNHEY and CDR2 SMNVEV (reference sequence).

The chain has TRBV6-1 and TRBJ2-2; D might be TRBD1 (6 bases). The CDR3 spans 16 residues. Germline CDR1 is MNHNS and CDR2 is SASEGT. The ends were cut back, 3 bases at V and 5 bases at J, with 16 bases in the middle. The CDR3 loop reads CASSEQTGQWTGELFF. CDR3 nucleotide sequence: TGTGCCAGCAGTGAGCAGACAGGACAATGGACCGGGGAGCTGTTTTTT.

The V and J genes are TRBV2 and TRBJ2-3, with D possibly being TRBD2 (5 bases). CDR3 size: 16 residues. The V end was cut by 5 bases, the J end by 5 bases, with 20 bases between. Germline-derived CDR1 and CDR2 are SNHLY and FYNNEI. This CDR3 is CASSFDYVPREDTQYF. The CDR3 DNA follows: TGTGCCAGCAGTTTTGACTACGTTCCACGGGAAGATACGCAGTATTTT.

The genes are TRBV6-6 and TRBJ1-4, with D uncertain. In germline, CDR1 is MNHNY, CDR2 SVGAGI (reference sequence). The CDR3 runs to 15 residues. Trimming cost V 0 bases and J 2 bases, with 7 bases left between them. CDR3 protein: CASSYSSGTNEKLFF. The CDR3, as DNA: TGTGCCAGCAGTTACTCGAGTGGGACTAATGAAAAACTGTTTTTT.

The J gene is TRBJ1-2, the V gene TRBV24-1, with TRBD1 as a possible D gene (5 bases). The CDR3 has 16 amino acids. CDR1 KGHDR and CDR2 SFDVKD come from the germline V gene. Between the trimmed V and J ends, which lost 4 bases and 4 bases, there was a span of 18 bases. The CDR3 DNA reads TGTGCCACCAGTGACCCCACGGCCACAGGATCCTATGGCTACACCTTC. Protein: CATSDPTATGSYGYTF.